This TCR beta chain originates from a study of CD4 T cells in relation to SARS-CoV-2 and coronaviruses. Clones were sequenced by immunoSEQ multiplex PCR, and TCRdb holds only the in-frame ones, with some missing. The sample records 20,000 to 25,000 clones, 74% being singletons. The unexposed donors gave CD4+ T cells in about 2010-2019, prior to COVID-19. The cells were cultured for 10 days before CD4+ T cells were isolated. Worth noting for this clone: The target antigen is unknown.

The ends were cut back, 1 base at V and 2 bases at J, with 9 bases in the middle. Looked up from germline, CDR1 is GTSNPN and CDR2 is SVGIG (reference sequence). CDR3 length: 15 amino acids. The chain uses TRBV30 and TRBJ2-6, with D unresolved. This TCR was recovered from a human donor in good health. Input material: CD4+ T cells from PBMCs, cultured in vitro. The chain's CDR3 is CAWSADLAGANVLTF. In DNA form, the CDR3 reads TGTGCCTGGAGTGCGGACCTGGCTGGGGCCAACGTCCTGACTTTC. Supplemented by reference TRBV30 and TRBJ2-6, the full variable domain reads SQTIHQWPATLVQPVGSPLSLECTVEGTSNPNLYWYRQAAGRGLQLLFYSVGIGQISSEVPQNLSASRPQDRQFILSSKKLLLSDSGFYLCAWSADLAGANVLTFGAGSRLTVL.